The TCR beta chain described here comes from a study of blood T cell repertoires in COVID-19. Whole-study context: From the United States, Italy and Spain came samples of acute and convalescent COVID-19.

Sequencing was performed with immunoSEQ multiplex PCR; in TCRdb, only in-frame clones are kept and a portion is missing. The table records some 490,000 clones, 70% to 90% of them present only once. CDR3 length: 16 residues. V lost 1 base and J lost 1; bases outside the gene matches: 3. CDR1 is SGHNT, CDR2 YYREEE, per germline (reference sequence). The TCR comes from a human donor in a cohort sampled during active COVID-19. The rearrangement joins TRBV5-4 to TRBJ2-3, with 10 nucleotides matching TRBD2. The sequencing input was peripheral blood. CDR3 residues: CASSLRTSGRTDTQYF. Written as DNA, the CDR3 is TGTGCCAGCAGCTTGAGGACTAGCGGCCGCACAGATACGCAGTATTTT.